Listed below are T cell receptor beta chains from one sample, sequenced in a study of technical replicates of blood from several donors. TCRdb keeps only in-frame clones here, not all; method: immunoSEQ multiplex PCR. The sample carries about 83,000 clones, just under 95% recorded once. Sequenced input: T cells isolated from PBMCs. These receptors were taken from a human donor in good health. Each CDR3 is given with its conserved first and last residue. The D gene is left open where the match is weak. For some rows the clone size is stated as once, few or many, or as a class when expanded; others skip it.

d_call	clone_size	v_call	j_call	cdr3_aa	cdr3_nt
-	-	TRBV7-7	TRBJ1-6	CASSYKGVPADSPLHF	TGTGCTAGCAGCTATAAGGGAGTGCCGGCGGATTCACCCCTCCACTTT
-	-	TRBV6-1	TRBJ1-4	CASSGLDSPEKLFF	TGTGCCAGCAGTGGACTGGACAGTCCTGAAAAACTGTTTTTT
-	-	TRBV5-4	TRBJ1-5	CASSLGTAQPQHF	TGTGCCAGCAGCTTGGGGACAGCCCAGCCCCAGCATTTT
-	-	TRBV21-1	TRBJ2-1	CASSKVGLAGHNEQFF	TGTGCCAGCAGCAAAGTGGGCCTAGCGGGCCACAATGAGCAGTTCTTC
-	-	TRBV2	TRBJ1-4	CASSSQTNEKLFF	TGTGCCAGCAGTAGCCAAACTAATGAAAAACTGTTTTTT
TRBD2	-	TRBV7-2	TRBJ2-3	CASSRGWGLSGTRTDTQYF	TGTGCCAGCAGCCGCGGTTGGGGACTAAGTGGGACCCGCACAGATACGCAGTATTTT
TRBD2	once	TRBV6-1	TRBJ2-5	CASILLAGEGETQYF	TGTGCCAGCATTTTACTAGCGGGAGAGGGAGAGACCCAGTACTTC
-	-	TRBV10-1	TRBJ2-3	CASSESIPVTADTQYF	TGCGCCAGCAGTGAGTCGATACCAGTTACCGCAGATACGCAGTATTTT
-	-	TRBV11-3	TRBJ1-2	CASSRPDSENYGYTF	TGTGCCAGCAGCCGTCCGGACAGCGAAAACTATGGCTACACCTTC
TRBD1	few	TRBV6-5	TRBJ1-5	CASSRTGDQPQHF	TGTGCCAGCAGTCGAACAGGGGATCAGCCCCAGCATTTT
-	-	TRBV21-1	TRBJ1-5	CASSKEGYGQGSQPQHF	TGTGCCAGCAGCAAAGAGGGTTACGGACAGGGAAGTCAGCCCCAGCATTTT
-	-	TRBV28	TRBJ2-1	CASSPPESYNEQFF	TGTGCCAGCAGTCCACCCGAGTCCTACAATGAGCAGTTCTTC
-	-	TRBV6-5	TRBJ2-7	CASSYSTRAYEQYF	TGTGCCAGCAGTTACTCGACGCGGGCCTACGAGCAGTACTTC
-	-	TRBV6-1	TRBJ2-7	CASSFRYEQYF	TGTGCCAGCAGTTTCCGCTACGAGCAGTACTTC
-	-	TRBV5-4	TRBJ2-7	CASSLAGKGSSYEQYF	TGTGCCAGCAGCTTGGCCGGGAAGGGAAGCTCCTACGAGCAGTACTTC
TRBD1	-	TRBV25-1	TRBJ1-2	CASSAVLGQGAPVSGYTF	TGTGCCAGCAGTGCCGTATTAGGTCAGGGGGCACCGGTATCTGGCTACACCTTC
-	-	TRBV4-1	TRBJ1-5	CASSQDPGGMNPQHF	TGCGCCAGCAGCCAAGATCCGGGGGGAATGAATCCCCAGCATTTT
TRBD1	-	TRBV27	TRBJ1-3	CASSTGGNGNTIYF	TGTGCCAGCAGCACAGGGGGTAACGGAAACACCATATATTTT
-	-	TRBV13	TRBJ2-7	CASSRGSGYEQYF	TGTGCCAGCAGCCGGGGGTCTGGATACGAGCAGTACTTC
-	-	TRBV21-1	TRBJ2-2	CASSAQGAGRGELFF	TGTGCCAGCAGCGCCCAAGGGGCAGGGAGGGGGGAGCTGTTTTTT